The sequence of this TCR beta chain was determined in a study of cytomegalovirus exposure and HLA in healthy donors. Overall study findings and caveats: The study labeled fewer than 200 TCR beta chains cytomegalovirus-associated.

V trimming: 3 bases; J trimming: 3 bases; junction bases outside the gene matches: 4. This CDR3 spans 16 amino acids. Germline V gene lookup returns CDR1 SGHRS and CDR2 YFSETQ. About this clone: Its antigen is still unknown.

Both 60 Vbeta primers and 13 Jbeta primers went into the PCR. Clones were read by immunoSEQ multiplex PCR, and TCRdb kept only the in-frame ones, dropping some. The sample shows over 80,000 clones, 60% to 75% of them seen only once. This TCR came from an older woman in good health and CMV-seropositive. This rearrangement joins TRBV5-1 to TRBJ1-4; the match to TRBD1 covers 11 bases. Material: PBMCs. This CDR3 reads CASSSGQGVANEKLFF. As DNA, the CDR3 is TGCGCCAGCAGCTCGGGACAGGGGGTGGCTAATGAAAAACTGTTTTTT.